This note documents a single TCR beta chain sequence. Its antigen remains unknown. Germline CDR1 reads MGHRA; CDR2 reads YSYEKL. The CDR3 has 20 amino acids. V lost 4 bases, J lost 0 bases, and 22 bases lay in between. The data originate from a study of CD8 T cell repertoires and HIV-1 epitope variants. On the study more broadly: Separate wells received one of Twenty-five Gag or Nef variant peptides. Controls included no peptide, Ebola AY9 epitope, and a CMV, EBV, flu pool. Epitopes were three Gag families plus Nef HW9 and YT9.

Study-wide findings and caveats: The assay identified only TCR beta chains of antigen-proliferating T cells.

The repertoire was sequenced with immunoSEQ multiplex PCR; TCRdb's copy has only in-frame clones and lacks some. The sample holds 80,000 to 95,000 clones, approximately 70% seen once. The TCR was taken from a male donor with HIV. The sequencing input was uncultured baseline CD8+ T cells from peripheral blood mononuclear cells (PBMCs). The genes are TRBV4-1 and TRBJ2-6, with a tentative D call TRBD1 (6 bases). CDR3: CASSRFSRQVGYSGANVLTF. DNA for the CDR3: TGCGCCAGCAGCCGCTTTTCTCGACAGGTTGGTTACTCTGGGGCCAACGTCCTGACTTTC.